The 12 T cell receptor beta chains reported below all come from one sample, sequenced in a study of T-cell memory formation after mild COVID-19. TCRdb independently ran MiXCR on the 5' RACE reads; one entry per CDR3 protein. The sample carries approximately 150,000 distinct CDR3 sequences, about 5.5% recorded once. Sequencing was carried out using PBMCs or a T cell subset sorted from them (not recorded which). These receptors were obtained from an adult woman who had mild COVID-19 (a few samples of this study predate the infection). Cell type and time point are not known.

The chain has TRBV30 and TRBJ2-3; D is possibly TRBD2 (5 bases). The ends were cut back, 0 bases at V and 5 bases at J, with 12 bases in the middle. Germline V gene lookup returns CDR1 GTSNPN and CDR2 SVGIG (reference sequence). This CDR3 region has 14 residues. The CDR3 here is CAWSVGAAGDTQYF. CDR3 bases: TGTGCCTGGAGTGTGGGAGCGGCAGGAGATACGCAGTATTTT.

Comment on this clonotype: It may be a read error: a sequence one base away is much more abundant. CDR3 loop: CAISPGQGTSSYNEQFF. The CDR3 region has the DNA TGTGCCATCAGTCCGGGGCAGGGGACTAGCAGCTACAATGAGCAGTTCTTC. This chain uses TRBV10-3 with TRBJ2-1; 9 bases map to TRBD2. Germline-derived CDR1 and CDR2 are ENHRY and SYGVKD. V lost 5 bases, J lost 3 bases, and 11 bases stayed unmatched. This CDR3 spans 17 amino acids.

The chain is built from TRBV5-1 and TRBJ2-7; tentative D call: TRBD2 (7 bases). Germline CDR1 is SGHRS and CDR2 is YFSETQ. Deletions cut 3 bases from V and 2 bases from J, with 9 bases between. The length of the CDR3 is 13 residues. The CDR3 nucleotides read TGCGCCAGCAGCTGGGAGGGGGCCTACGAGCAGTACTTC. Residues: CASSWEGAYEQYF.

The V gene is TRBV5-1, the J gene TRBJ2-7, with a possible D match to TRBD2 (5 bases). Germline-derived CDR1 and CDR2 are SGHRS and YFSETQ. V was shortened by 5 bases and J by 0 bases, with 18 bases between the two germline ends. The CDR3 spans 16 residues. The chain's CDR3 is CASSQAPTGSSYEQYF. The CDR3 DNA follows: TGCGCCAGCAGTCAAGCCCCGACGGGGAGCTCCTACGAGCAGTACTTC.

The V gene is TRBV7-9, the J gene TRBJ1-1, with D hard to call. Trimming pared 4 bases from V and 3 bases from J, leaving 18 bases between. Per germline, CDR1 SEHNR and CDR2 FQNEAQ (reference sequence). This CDR3 contains 16 residues. CDR3 DNA sequence: TGTGCCAGCAGCTATAAATCGGGGTCGGGGTACACTGAAGCTTTCTTT. As protein: CASSYKSGSGYTEAFF.

This clonotype was seen more than once but under ten times. This chain links TRBV2 with TRBJ1-5; a weak D match, TRBD1 (5 bases). This CDR3 contains 15 residues. The germline V gene has CDR1 SNHLY and CDR2 FYNNEI. V was trimmed by 1 base and J by 3 bases, leaving 10 bases between them. CDR3 residues: CASSEGAGFNQPQHF. DNA of the CDR3: TGTGCCAGCAGTGAAGGGGCAGGGTTCAATCAGCCCCAGCATTTT.

This chain joins TRBV30 and TRBJ1-5; TRBD1 might be the D (6 bases). The V gene lost 2 bases and the J gene lost 3 bases, with 11 bases spanning the gap. CDR3 length: 14 residues. Germline V lookup: CDR1 GTSNPN, CDR2 SVGIG (reference sequence). CDR3 amino acids: CAWSYRVSNQPQHF. The CDR3 DNA sequence: TGTGCCTGGAGTTACAGGGTTTCCAATCAGCCCCAGCATTTT.

This clonotype showed up many times. The gene calls are TRBV24-1 and TRBJ2-2; possibly TRBD1 for D (6 bases). Germline V gives CDR1 KGHDR, CDR2 SFDVKD. V was cut by 7 bases and J by 2 bases, with 13 bases left in between. This CDR3 is 15 amino acids long. CDR3 bases: TGTGCCACCAGCGAGCTCAGGGGAAACACCGGGGAGCTGTTTTTT. It yields the protein CATSELRGNTGELFF.

This clonotype was counted ten times or more. The chain has TRBV7-9 and TRBJ2-7; tentatively, D is TRBD1 or TRBD2 (5 bases each). Trimming shortened V by 1 base and J by 2 bases, and 15 bases separated the two germline ends. Germline V gene data show CDR1 as SEHNR and CDR2 as FQNEAQ (reference sequence). The CDR3 runs to 16 residues. The CDR3 DNA is TGTGCCAGCAGCTTAGTAGTCGGGGCGAAAACCTACGAGCAGTACTTC. As protein: CASSLVVGAKTYEQYF.

This clonotype was counted a few times. V usage is TRBV27 and J usage is TRBJ2-7; D not resolved. Germline V CDR1 and CDR2: MNHEY, SMNVEV (reference sequence). The CDR3 contains 18 residues. V lost 1 base to trimming and J lost 2 bases, with 21 bases between them. CDR3 amino acids: CASSLFPPFPGLPYEQYF. In nucleotides, the CDR3 is TGTGCCAGCAGTTTATTTCCCCCATTCCCCGGGCTACCCTACGAGCAGTACTTC.

This clonotype was recorded at least ten times. The V and J genes are TRBV20-1 and TRBJ1-5; no clear D gene. Germline V CDR1 and CDR2: DFQATT, SNEGSKA (reference sequence). The CDR3 is 15 residues long. Trimming took off 1 base at V and 0 bases at J, with 10 bases between the two ends. In DNA, the CDR3 is TGCAGTGCTAGAGCGCGGCGTTATAGCAATCAGCCCCAGCATTTT. Translating gives CSARARRYSNQPQHF.

This clonotype occurred many times. This sequence joins TRBV20-1 and TRBJ2-3; D call uncertain. Germline V gene data show CDR1 as DFQATT and CDR2 as SNEGSKA (reference sequence). V was shortened by 4 bases and J by 2 bases, with 7 bases between the two germline ends. The CDR3 has 12 amino acids. Written as DNA, the CDR3 is TGCAGTGCTAATCAGGTCACAGATACGCAGTATTTT. This encodes CSANQVTDTQYF.